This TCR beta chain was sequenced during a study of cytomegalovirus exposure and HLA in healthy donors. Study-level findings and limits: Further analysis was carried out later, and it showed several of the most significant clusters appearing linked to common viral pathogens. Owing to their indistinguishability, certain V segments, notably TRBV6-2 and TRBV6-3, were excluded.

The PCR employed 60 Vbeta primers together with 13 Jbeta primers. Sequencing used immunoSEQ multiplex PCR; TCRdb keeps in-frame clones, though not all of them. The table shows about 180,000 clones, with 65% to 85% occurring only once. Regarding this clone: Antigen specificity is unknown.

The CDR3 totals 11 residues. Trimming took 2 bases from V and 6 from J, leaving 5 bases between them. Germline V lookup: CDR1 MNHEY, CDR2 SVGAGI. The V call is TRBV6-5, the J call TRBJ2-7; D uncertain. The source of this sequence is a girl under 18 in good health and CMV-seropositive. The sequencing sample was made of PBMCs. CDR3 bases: TGTGCCAGCAGTTACGGGCCCGAGCAGTACTTC. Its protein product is CASSYGPEQYF.